This is a list of T cell receptor beta chains from one sample in a study of T-cell reconstitution after alpha-beta-depleted transplantation in children. One entry per CDR3 protein, called by TCRdb with MiXCR from the PCR reads. The sample has a few hundred thousand distinct CDR3 sequences; 16% are singletons. The source material was PBMCs, mostly from graft donor cells, sampled 360 days after TCRalphabeta/CD19-depleted stem cell transplant. All receptors come from a boy younger than two who had a stem cell transplant for Wiskott-Aldrich syndrome, so the T cells may come from the graft donor. Both conserved end residues are part of each CDR3. The D gene is left open where the match is weak. The size entry is marked missing in some rows and otherwise reads once, few, many or a size class.

j_call d_call cdr3_length v_call clone_size cdr3_aa cdr3_nt
TRBJ2-2 NA 14 TRBV5-1 many CASSFQTNTGELFF TGCGCCAGCAGCTTCCAGACGAACACCGGGGAGCTGTTTTTT
TRBJ2-7 NA 13 TRBV4-3 NA CASSQDLGYEQYF TGCGCCAGCAGCCAAGATCTCGGTTACGAGCAGTACTTC
TRBJ2-1 TRBD2 14 TRBV20-1 NA CSASSGGAYNEQFF TGCAGTGCTTCCTCGGGGGGGGCATACAATGAGCAGTTCTTC
TRBJ1-4 TRBD1 16 TRBV4-2 NA CASSSRQGATNEKLFF TGTGCCAGCAGCTCTCGACAGGGCGCAACTAATGAAAAACTGTTTTTT
TRBJ1-1 NA 13 TRBV12-3/TRBV12-4 many CASSFLSDTEAFF TGTGCCAGCAGTTTTCTTTCCGACACTGAAGCTTTCTTT
TRBJ1-2 TRBD1 15 TRBV25-1 few CASSAALTGAGGYTF TGTGCCAGCAGTGCCGCCCTGACAGGGGCGGGGGGCTACACCTTC
TRBJ1-4 TRBD1 13 TRBV29-1 NA CSVQTGSGEKLFF TGCAGCGTTCAGACAGGGTCGGGTGAAAAACTGTTTTTT
TRBJ1-2 NA 13 TRBV2 many CASSEGALFGYTF TGTGCCAGCAGTGAGGGGGCTCTCTTCGGCTACACCTTC
TRBJ2-3 NA 16 TRBV20-1 NA CSARDPRGPNTDTQYF TGCAGTGCTAGAGACCCCAGGGGACCGAACACAGATACGCAGTATTTT
TRBJ1-2 TRBD1 14 TRBV6-5 NA CASSFWTGGHGYTF TGTGCCAGCAGTTTCTGGACAGGGGGCCATGGCTACACCTTC
TRBJ2-7 TRBD2 15 TRBV6-5 NA CASSYAGGVSYEQYF TGTGCCAGCAGTTACGCGGGGGGAGTATCCTACGAGCAGTACTTC
TRBJ1-6 NA 16 TRBV11-2 few CASSFGFRHSNSPLHF TGTGCCAGCAGCTTTGGATTTAGACATTCTAATTCACCCCTCCACTTT
TRBJ2-3 NA 15 TRBV5-1 once CASSLDTASTDTQYF TGCGCCAGCAGCTTGGATACAGCTAGCACAGATACGCAGTATTTT
TRBJ1-1 NA 14 TRBV7-2 NA CASSFTGRSTEAFF TGTGCCAGCAGCTTCACAGGGAGGAGCACTGAAGCTTTCTTT
TRBJ2-3 TRBD1 18 TRBV4-1 few CASSQVIPDRGYTDTQYF TGCGCCAGCAGCCAAGTCATCCCCGACAGGGGATACACAGATACGCAGTATTTT
TRBJ2-1 NA 13 TRBV12-3/TRBV12-4 NA CASTPRSYNEQFF TGTGCCAGCACCCCCAGGTCCTACAATGAGCAGTTCTTC
TRBJ2-3 TRBD2 18 TRBV5-6 many CASSLGLAGVLSTDTQYF TGTGCCAGCAGCTTGGGACTAGCGGGAGTCCTCAGCACAGATACGCAGTATTTT
TRBJ2-2 TRBD2 14 TRBV6-5 NA CASSYVPSGGNLFF TGTGCCAGCAGTTACGTTCCTAGCGGGGGGAATCTGTTTTTT
TRBJ2-1 TRBD1 15 TRBV29-1 few CSVVGGQGSYNEQFF TGCAGCGTTGTGGGGGGACAGGGCTCCTACAATGAGCAGTTCTTC
TRBJ2-5 TRBD1 16 TRBV5-8 NA CASSYATLQGAGTQYF TGTGCCAGCAGCTACGCGACACTACAGGGGGCCGGGACCCAGTACTTC
TRBJ1-2 TRBD1 16 TRBV11-2 NA CASSSGTGGAVYGYTF TGTGCCAGCAGCTCCGGGACAGGGGGCGCGGTTTATGGCTACACCTTC
TRBJ2-7 NA 20 TRBV7-3 few CASSLRGPRPLNYPSYEQYF TGTGCCAGCAGCCTAAGAGGCCCTCGCCCCCTGAACTACCCCTCCTACGAGCAGTACTTC
TRBJ2-4 TRBD2 15 TRBV5-1 NA CASNLGGRAKNIQYF TGCGCCAGCAATTTGGGAGGGAGAGCCAAAAACATTCAGTACTTC
TRBJ2-1 NA 12 TRBV29-1 NA CSVLVAAHEQFF TGCAGCGTTCTGGTAGCCGCCCATGAGCAGTTCTTC
TRBJ2-6 NA 17 TRBV10-3 few CAITRGASSSGANVLTF TGTGCCATCACCCGCGGGGCCTCAAGCTCTGGGGCCAACGTCCTGACTTTC
TRBJ2-7 NA 16 TRBV25-1 NA CASSEDTGRISYEQYF TGTGCCAGCAGTGAAGATACAGGCCGTATCTCCTACGAGCAGTACTTC
TRBJ2-2 NA 17 TRBV25-1 few CASSEWGIPSATGELFF TGTGCCAGCAGTGAATGGGGTATCCCCTCGGCCACCGGGGAGCTGTTTTTT
TRBJ2-1 NA 13 TRBV12-3/TRBV12-4 few CASSFGSRVEQFF TGTGCCAGCAGTTTCGGGTCGAGGGTTGAGCAGTTCTTC
TRBJ2-7 NA 15 TRBV4-1 few CASSPTDSGVYEQYF TGCGCCAGCAGCCCCACGGACAGTGGTGTCTACGAGCAGTACTTC
TRBJ2-4 NA 16 TRBV7-2 few CASSFVGTGAKNIQYF TGTGCCAGCAGCTTCGTCGGGACGGGAGCCAAAAACATTCAGTACTTC
TRBJ2-1 TRBD2 15 TRBV5-1 few CASSLTTSGGLEQFF TGCGCCAGCAGCTTGACTACTAGCGGGGGGTTGGAGCAGTTCTTC
TRBJ2-7 TRBD1 15 TRBV5-4 NA CASSGRDRSSYEQYF TGTGCCAGCAGCGGCCGGGACAGGAGTTCCTACGAGCAGTACTTC
TRBJ1-6 NA 16 TRBV5-1 few CASSLRSSSYNSPLHF TGCGCCAGCAGCTTACGGAGTAGCTCCTATAATTCACCCCTCCACTTT
TRBJ2-2 TRBD1 14 TRBV12-3/TRBV12-4 many CASSSGRGTGELFF TGTGCCAGCAGTTCCGGCAGGGGGACCGGGGAGCTGTTTTTT
TRBJ2-7 NA 14 TRBV3-1 few CASSQRAGSYEQYF TGTGCCAGCAGCCAAAGGGCGGGGAGCTACGAGCAGTACTTC
TRBJ1-1 NA 12 TRBV19 many CASSTGNTEAFF TGTGCCAGTAGTACAGGGAACACTGAAGCTTTCTTT
TRBJ1-5 NA 15 TRBV28 NA CASSLRGRSHQPQHF TGTGCCAGCAGTTTAAGGGGACGTAGCCATCAGCCCCAGCATTTT